What follows are 10 T cell receptor beta chains derived from one specimen sequenced in a study of human T cells and chemical hapten exposure. Each CDR3 protein is one row after TCRdb ran MiXCR on the RACE reads. The sample has about 30,000 distinct CDR3 sequences, 5.5% seen once; the top ten hold around 13%. The sample's time point: healthy volunteer bleed at 6 weeks. Someone pulled total RNA out of unfractionated whole blood. Material for sequencing was whole blood. These receptors all stem from a human donor in good health. Some clones in this sample may be carry-over from other donors' samples.

This clonotype was seen repeatedly, ten times or more. V gene TRBV7-2 combines with J gene TRBJ2-1; TRBD2 matches 9 bases. The V and J ends lost 4 bases and 1 base, in that order; junction bases with no gene match: 8. Germline CDR1 SGHTA, CDR2 FQGNSA. This CDR3 contains 17 residues. This CDR3 reads CASSSPLAGGSYNEQFF. CDR3 DNA sequence: TGTGCCAGCAGCTCCCCGTTGGCGGGAGGGTCCTACAATGAGCAGTTCTTC.

The sample holds many counts of this clonotype. J is TRBJ1-2 and V is TRBV7-8; no clear D. The germline V gene encodes CDR1 SGHVS and CDR2 FQNEAQ. The length of the CDR3 is 15 residues. V lost 2 bases, J lost 3 bases, and 13 bases lay in between. CDR3 protein: CASSLMRTSDYGYTF. For the CDR3, the DNA is TGTGCCAGCAGCTTAATGCGGACCAGCGACTATGGCTACACCTTC.

This clonotype has just a few counts. The rearrangement links TRBV7-2 to TRBJ1-4, with D perhaps TRBD1 (5 bases). Trimming removed 5 bases from V and 0 bases from J, with 13 bases in between. Germline-derived CDR1 and CDR2 are SGHTA and FQGNSA. This CDR3 comprises 16 residues. CDR3 coding DNA: TGTGCCAGCAGCCCCGGCGCGGGGCCAACTAATGAAAAACTGTTTTTT. It is translated as CASSPGAGPTNEKLFF.

At least ten counts were recorded for this clonotype. The chain has TRBV7-6 and TRBJ2-7; maybe TRBD2 (6 bases). The V and J ends lost 3 bases and 2 bases respectively, with 17 bases between them. Germline CDR1 reads SGHVS; CDR2 reads FNYEAQ. The CDR3 loop spans 16 amino acids. CDR3 sequence: CASSLGSGGGAYEQYF. Written as DNA, the CDR3 is TGTGCCAGCAGCTTGGGCTCTGGGGGAGGCGCCTACGAGCAGTACTTC.

V and J are TRBV24-1 and TRBJ1-5; D possibly corresponds to TRBD1 (6 bases). Germline assignment: CDR1 KGHDR and CDR2 SFDVKD. The CDR3 contains 14 residues. Trimming pared 6 bases from V and 4 bases from J, leaving 12 bases between. The CDR3 sequence is CATSSPGTNQPQHF. The CDR3 DNA reads as TGTGCCACCAGTTCACCGGGGACAAATCAGCCCCAGCATTTT.

The genes are TRBV3-1 and TRBJ2-1; the D gene is possibly TRBD2 (5 bases). The CDR3 length is 13 residues. The germline V and J ends were trimmed by 4 bases and 9 bases, with 13 bases remaining between them. The germline V gene has CDR1 LGHDT and CDR2 YNNKEL (reference sequence). CDR3 DNA: TGTGCCAGCAGCCCCGGGGAAGCCAGTGAGCAGTTCTTC. Encoded protein: CASSPGEASEQFF.

This clonotype has just a few counts. The chain links TRBV5-1 to TRBJ2-7; weak D call: TRBD1 (6 bases). V was cut by 4 bases and J by 5 bases, with 19 bases left in between. Germline values: CDR1 SGHRS, CDR2 YFSETQ. The CDR3 is made up of 15 amino acids. In DNA, the CDR3 is TGCGCCAGCAGCCCAGGACAGCCCGGTCCCCACGAGCAGTACTTC. Its translation is CASSPGQPGPHEQYF.

This clonotype was recorded at least ten times. The chain recombines TRBV11-2 with TRBJ1-4, with D tentatively TRBD1 (5 bases). With 6 bases removed from V and 6 bases from J, the gap between germline ends came to 17 bases. The CDR3 loop spans 15 amino acids. The germline V gene encodes CDR1 SGHAT and CDR2 FQNNGV. CDR3 loop: CASSHARVPDEKLFF. CDR3 in DNA: TGTGCCAGCAGTCACGCCAGGGTGCCGGATGAAAAACTGTTTTTT.

Ten or more counts support this clonotype. The chain is built from TRBV3-1 and TRBJ2-1, with 10 bases lining up with TRBD2. V lost 1 base to trimming and J lost 2 bases; unmatched junction nucleotides: 2. Germline-derived CDR1 and CDR2 are LGHDT and YNNKEL (reference sequence). This CDR3 has 16 amino acids. As DNA, the CDR3 is TGTGCCAGCAGCCAAGGGCTAGCGGGAGCCTACAATGAGCAGTTCTTC. Residues: CASSQGLAGAYNEQFF.

This clonotype was picked up many times. The genes are TRBV2 and TRBJ1-2, with D unresolved. The germline V gene encodes CDR1 SNHLY and CDR2 FYNNEI. V shed 7 bases and J shed 9 bases, with 18 bases lying between them. This CDR3 comprises 13 residues. CDR3 in DNA: TGTGCCAGCAACGAGGGTCAGCTAGTCCGCTACACCTTC. Its translation: CASNEGQLVRYTF.